This T cell receptor beta chain comes out of a study of blood T cell dynamics during melanoma immunotherapy. Study-level information: Metastatic melanoma patients received first-line pembrolizumab or nivolumab plus ipilimumab. General study results and limits: Whether repertoire-driving clones were melanoma-specific could not be determined.

The table lists this clone with a count of one. Its antigen is still unknown. Time point specified: pre-treatment baseline. DNA loading was fixed at about 0.35 ug for all bulk PBMC samples. Assay used: immunoSEQ multiplex PCR; TCRdb lists only in-frame clones, some missing. Seen here are about 5,900 clones, 88% observed once, and the top ten hold 1.5% to 2%. CDR1 and CDR2 (germline): SQVTM, ANQGSEA. Trimming shortened V by 4 bases and J by 1 base, and 7 bases separated the two germline ends. This CDR3 is 12 amino acids long. The chain is built from TRBV29-1 and TRBJ2-5; D is undetermined. The receptor comes from a human donor with melanoma. The input for sequencing was blood, taken from a patient treated with checkpoint blockade. The CDR3 spells CSVADGQETQYF. CDR3 DNA: TGCAGCGTTGCTGACGGCCAAGAGACCCAGTACTTC.